What follows are 9 T cell receptor beta chains derived from one specimen sequenced in a study of CD8 T cell repertoires and HIV-1 epitope variants. Antigens of these TCRs are unknown. The protocol was immunoSEQ multiplex PCR, while the TCRdb copy is restricted to in-frame clones and leaves out a portion. The sample carries about 5,800 clones, around 67% recorded once. The sample was cultured CD8+ T cells derived from PBMCs. These receptors all come from a male donor with HIV.

This clone turned up a few times. This chain links TRBV4-1 with TRBJ1-1; D is undetermined. The ends were cut back, 0 bases at V and 8 bases at J, with 13 bases in the middle. The CDR3 is 14 amino acids. In germline, CDR1 is MGHRA, CDR2 YSYEKL. The CDR3 spells CASSQEVPSREAFF. The CDR3 DNA follows: TGCGCCAGCAGCCAAGAGGTCCCCTCCCGGGAAGCTTTCTTT.

The chain carries TRBV6-5 and TRBJ2-2; no definite D call. This CDR3 spans 15 amino acids. The germline V gene has CDR1 MNHEY and CDR2 SVGAGI. The V end was cut by 4 bases, the J end by 2 bases, with 11 bases between. Here the CDR3 DNA reads TGTGCCAGCAGTTCCCCTGACCTTAACACCGGGGAGCTGTTTTTT. Its translation is CASSSPDLNTGELFF.

This chain joins TRBV23-1 and TRBJ2-7; a weak D match, TRBD2 (6 bases). TRBV23-1 is assigned to the ORF class and has an uncertain function. The length of the CDR3 is 16 residues. Deletions cut 6 bases from V and 1 base from J, with 19 bases between. In DNA, the CDR3 is TGCGCCAGCAGCCAACCCCAGGGACTCCAATCCTACGAGCAGTACTTC. Translation gives CASSQPQGLQSYEQYF.

This clone has a handful of counts. The V and J genes are TRBV27 and TRBJ2-3; 10 bases fit TRBD2. V shed 6 bases, J shed 4 bases, and the junction held 4 bases outside the gene matches. CDR1 is MNHEY, CDR2 SMNVEV, per germline (reference sequence). The CDR3 totals 14 residues. The CDR3 DNA follows: TGTGCCAGCAGCCTCAGCGGGGGGGCAGATACGCAGTATTTT. It is translated as CASSLSGGADTQYF.

This chain joins TRBV10-3 and TRBJ2-5, with 7 bases lining up with TRBD2. Germline V gives CDR1 ENHRY, CDR2 SYGVKD. The CDR3 is made up of 13 amino acids. Germline trimming cut 3 bases from V and 3 bases from J; bases unmatched to any gene: 1. This CDR3 is CAISDGGKETQYF. The CDR3 DNA reads as TGTGCCATCAGTGACGGGGGGAAAGAGACCCAGTACTTC.

In its sample, this clone was seen a few times. The chain is built from TRBV11-2 and TRBJ1-4, with a tentative D call TRBD1 (6 bases). Trimming removed 5 bases at V and 3 bases at J, with 13 bases between. Germline V gives CDR1 SGHAT, CDR2 FQNNGV. CDR3 length equals 15 residues. The CDR3 nucleotides read TGTGCCAGCAGCCCATCCAGGGGCGCTAATGAAAAACTGTTTTTT. Its translation: CASSPSRGANEKLFF. Using reference TRBV11-2 and TRBJ1-4 for the parts outside the CDR3, the full variable domain is EAGVAQSPRYKIIEKRQSVAFWCNPISGHATLYWYQQILGQGPKLLIQFQNNGVVDDSQLPKDRFSAERLKGVDSTLKIQPAKLEDSAVYLCASSPSRGANEKLFFGSGTQLSVL.

The gene calls are TRBV7-9 and TRBJ2-1, with no clear D. Trimming removed 6 bases at V and 10 bases at J, with 13 bases between. The CDR3 is 12 residues long. Germline V gene sequence: CDR1 SEHNR, CDR2 FQNEAQ (reference sequence). CDR3 coding DNA: TGTGCCAGCAGTCAGGATGGCAAGGAGCAGTTCTTC. It translates to CASSQDGKEQFF.

This clone was picked up one time. The chain carries TRBV13 and TRBJ2-7, with a possible D match to TRBD2 (6 bases). The CDR3 is made up of 13 amino acids. V lost 8 bases and J lost 0, with 11 bases in between. Per germline, CDR1 PRHDT and CDR2 FYEKMQ (reference sequence). As DNA, the CDR3 is TGTGCCAGCCGAAGGCGGGACTCCTACGAGCAGTACTTC. It encodes CASRRRDSYEQYF.

CDR3 coding DNA: TGCGCCAGCAGCTTCTTTGGGTCCGACGAGCAGTACTTC. This codes for CASSFFGSDEQYF. The gene calls are TRBV5-1 and TRBJ2-7; D ambiguous. This CDR3 contains 13 residues. Trimming shortened V by 2 bases and J by 5 bases, and 11 bases separated the two germline ends. Per the germline V gene, CDR1 is SGHRS and CDR2 is YFSETQ. Full variable domain (rest looked up from reference TRBV5-1 and TRBJ2-7): KAGVTQTPRYLIKTRGQQVTLSCSPISGHRSVSWYQQTPGQGLQFLFEYFSETQRNKGNFPGRFSGRQFSNSRSEMNVSTLELGDSALYLCASSFFGSDEQYFGPGTRLTVT.